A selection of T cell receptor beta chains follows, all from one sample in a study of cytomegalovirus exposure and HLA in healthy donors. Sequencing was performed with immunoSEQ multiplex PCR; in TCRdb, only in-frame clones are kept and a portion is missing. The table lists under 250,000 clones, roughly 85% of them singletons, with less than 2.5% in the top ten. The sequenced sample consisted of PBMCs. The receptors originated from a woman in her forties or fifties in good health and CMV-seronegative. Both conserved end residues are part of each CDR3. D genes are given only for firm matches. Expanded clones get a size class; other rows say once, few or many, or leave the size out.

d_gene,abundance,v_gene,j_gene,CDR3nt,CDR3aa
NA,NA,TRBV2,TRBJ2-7,TGTGCCAGCAGGGGCTTAGCCTACGAGCAGTACTTC,CASRGLAYEQYF
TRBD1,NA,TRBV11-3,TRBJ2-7,TGTGCCAGCAGCTTAGGTCCGATACAGGGGGCCACCTACGAGCAGTACTTC,CASSLGPIQGATYEQYF
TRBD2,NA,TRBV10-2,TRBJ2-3,TGCGCCAGCAGTGAGTGGCTAGCGGGAGCAAAAGATACGCAGTATTTT,CASSEWLAGAKDTQYF
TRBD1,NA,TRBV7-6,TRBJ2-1,TGTGCCAGCAGCCCTCCAGGGGGAGCGGAGCAGTTCTTC,CASSPPGGAEQFF
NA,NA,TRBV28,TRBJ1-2,TGTGCCAGCAGTCCCGACAGAATCTATGGCTACACCTTC,CASSPDRIYGYTF
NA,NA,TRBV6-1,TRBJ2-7,TGTGCCAGCAGAGGACTCAGCTCCTACGAGCAGTACTTC,CASRGLSSYEQYF
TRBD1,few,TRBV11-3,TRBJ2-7,TGTGCCAGCAGCCCCAGGGACAGGGGTTACGAGCAGTACTTC,CASSPRDRGYEQYF
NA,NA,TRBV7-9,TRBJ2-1,TGTGCCAGCAGCCCGAACCCCAGCGCTGACAGTAGCTCCTACAATGAGCAGTTCTTC,CASSPNPSADSSSYNEQFF
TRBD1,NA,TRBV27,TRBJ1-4,TGTGCCAGCAGTCCCAGGGGGGTATCTAATGAAAAACTGTTTTTT,CASSPRGVSNEKLFF
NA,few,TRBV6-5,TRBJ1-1,TGTGCCAGCAGGGAGACGTTGAACACTGAAGCTTTCTTT,CASRETLNTEAFF